This T cell receptor (beta chain) was identified in a study of vaccination effects on CD4 cells after COVID-19. Study conclusions and caveats: Few convalescent patients, and no early post-infection timepoints, were available to the study. Marked clonal contraction of both clone types appeared late after vaccination.

Trimming pared 4 bases from V and 1 base from J, leaving 8 bases between. This CDR3 region has 13 residues. The germline V gene has CDR1 SGHDT and CDR2 YYEEEE. In regard to this clone: The antigen is undetermined.

Only in-frame clones appear in the TCRdb table, and some are missing; sequencing was by immunoSEQ multiplex PCR. The sample shows 20,000 to 30,000 clones, roughly 79% of them seen only once. Peptide-pool stimulation followed by sequencing identified expanded antigen-specific CD4+ clonotypes in the ViraFEST assay. The culture ran for roughly ten days, and then CD4+ T cells were isolated. Of the BNT162b2 and mRNA-1273 vaccines, participants received two doses of one or the other. Peptides at 8.5 to 10 ug/ml and IL-2 at around 9.3 IU/ml were added to a few million PBMC per well. This TCR came from a human donor who received a COVID-19 vaccine. Some clones in this sample may be carry-over from other donors' samples. The chain links TRBV5-6 to TRBJ1-1, with D uncertain. The sample consisted of CD4+ T cells from PBMCs cultured with SARS-CoV-2 spike peptides, taken after COVID-19 vaccination. This CDR3 reads CASSEQWNTEAFF. The DNA for the CDR3 is TGTGCCAGCAGCGAACAGTGGAACACTGAAGCTTTCTTT. Supplemented by reference TRBV5-6 and TRBJ1-1, the full variable domain reads DAGVTQSPTHLIKTRGQQVTLRCSPKSGHDTVSWYQQALGQGPQFIFQYYEEEERQRGNFPDRFSGHQFPNYSSELNVNALLLGDSALYLCASSEQWNTEAFFGQGTRLTVV.